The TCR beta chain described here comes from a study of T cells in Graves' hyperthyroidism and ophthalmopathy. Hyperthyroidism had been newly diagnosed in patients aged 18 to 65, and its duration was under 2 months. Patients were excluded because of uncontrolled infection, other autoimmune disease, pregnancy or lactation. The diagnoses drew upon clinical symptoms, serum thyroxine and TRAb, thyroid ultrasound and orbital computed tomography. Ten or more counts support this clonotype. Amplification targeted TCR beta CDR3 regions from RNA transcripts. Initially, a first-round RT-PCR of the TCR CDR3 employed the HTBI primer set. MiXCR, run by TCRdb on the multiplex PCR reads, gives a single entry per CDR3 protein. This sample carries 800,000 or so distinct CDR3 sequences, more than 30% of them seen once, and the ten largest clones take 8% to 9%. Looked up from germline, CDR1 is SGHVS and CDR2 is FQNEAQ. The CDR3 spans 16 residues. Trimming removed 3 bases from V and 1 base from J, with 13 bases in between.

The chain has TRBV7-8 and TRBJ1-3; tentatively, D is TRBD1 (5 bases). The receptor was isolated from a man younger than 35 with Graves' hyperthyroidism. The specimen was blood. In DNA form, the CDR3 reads TGTGCCAGCAGCTTGGGGGGATATACTTCTGGAAACACCATATATTTT. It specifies CASSLGGYTSGNTIYF.